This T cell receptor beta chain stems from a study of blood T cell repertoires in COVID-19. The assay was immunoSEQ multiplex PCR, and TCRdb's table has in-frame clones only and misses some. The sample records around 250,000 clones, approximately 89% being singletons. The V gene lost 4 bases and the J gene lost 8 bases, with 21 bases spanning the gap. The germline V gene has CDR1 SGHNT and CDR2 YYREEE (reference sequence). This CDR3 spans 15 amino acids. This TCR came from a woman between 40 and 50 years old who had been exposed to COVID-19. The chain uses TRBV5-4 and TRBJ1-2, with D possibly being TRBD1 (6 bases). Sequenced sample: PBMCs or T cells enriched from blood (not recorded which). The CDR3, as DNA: TGTGCCAGCAGCACGGGGGGGCAGGGAAGGGGAGGCTACACCTTC. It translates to CASSTGGQGRGGYTF.